Presented here are 18 T cell receptor beta chains from one specimen sequenced in a study of shared clonotypes between healthy human individuals. The table came from immunoSEQ multiplex PCR; TCRdb's copy has only in-frame clones and leaves some out. Here the sample spans about 2.5 million clones, under 95% being singletons. The sample taken for sequencing was naive CD4+ T cells from PBMCs. The sample's subset: CD45RA+ positively selected. The receptors here all came from a man between 18 and 35 years old in good health. Some clones in this sample may be carry-over from other donors' samples.

The chain is built from TRBV7-3 and TRBJ2-3; 7 nucleotides match TRBD2. V dropped 0 bases and J dropped 2; count of bases not matched to a gene: 8. Germline lookup yields CDR1 SGHTA and CDR2 FQGTGA. The CDR3 length is 17 residues. The CDR3 loop is CASSLTSGGRYTDTQYF. The CDR3, as DNA: TGTGCCAGCAGCTTAACATCGGGCGGGAGATACACAGATACGCAGTATTTT.

In its sample, this clone was seen once. The rearrangement uses TRBV7-2 and TRBJ2-5; 13 nucleotides line up with TRBD2. In germline, CDR1 is SGHTA, CDR2 FQGNSA. With 1 base clipped from V and 5 bases from J, the junction kept 7 bases outside the gene matches. CDR3 length: 17 amino acids. The CDR3 DNA is TGTGCCAGCAGCTTAGGGACTAGCGGGAGCCTTGGGGAGACCCAGTACTTC. This sequence encodes CASSLGTSGSLGETQYF.

The chain is built from TRBV25-1 and TRBJ1-3; 7 bases are shared with TRBD1. The CDR3 is made up of 14 amino acids. Germline-derived CDR1 and CDR2 are MGHDK and SYGVNS. After removal of 8 bases from V and 5 bases from J, the junction contained 9 bases not matched to a gene. The CDR3 nucleotides read TGTGCCAGCTCCCGGACAGGAACGAGAAACACCATATATTTT. Its protein is CASSRTGTRNTIYF.

This chain uses TRBV6-1 with TRBJ2-7; D may correspond to TRBD1 or TRBD2 (5 bases each). V was trimmed by 1 base and J by 7 bases, leaving 14 bases between them. The germline CDR1 and CDR2 sequences are MNHNS and SASEGT. The CDR3 runs to 14 residues. The CDR3 reads CASSEGDRLREQYF. The CDR3 DNA sequence: TGTGCCAGCAGTGAAGGGGACCGCCTTCGGGAGCAGTACTTC.

The chain employs TRBV19 and TRBJ2-1; 10 bases map to TRBD2. Germline loops: CDR1 LNHDA, CDR2 SQIVND (reference sequence). V dropped 5 bases and J dropped 6; count of bases not matched to a gene: 7. The CDR3 has 15 amino acids. The CDR3 protein is CASSPSGRAANEQFF. The CDR3 DNA reads TGTGCCAGTAGTCCCAGCGGGAGGGCCGCCAATGAGCAGTTCTTC.

The V call is TRBV28, the J call TRBJ1-5; TRBD1 might be the D (6 bases). Germline assignment: CDR1 MDHEN and CDR2 SYDVKM. The CDR3 is made up of 15 amino acids. Trimming cost V 3 bases and J 5 bases, with 14 bases left between them. The CDR3 DNA follows: TGTGCCAGCAGTTTTCGGCAGGGGAGGTATCAGCCCCAGCATTTT. As protein: CASSFRQGRYQPQHF.

This sequence joins TRBV5-4 and TRBJ2-3, with a weak D call TRBD2 (7 bases). From germline, CDR1 is SGHNT and CDR2 YYREEE (reference sequence). The germline V and J ends were trimmed by 0 bases and 1 base, with 12 bases remaining between them. This CDR3 comprises 16 residues. CDR3 sequence (DNA): TGTGCCAGCAGCTTGGGGGGGGGCCCCGGCACAGATACGCAGTATTTT. Its protein product is CASSLGGGPGTDTQYF.

The rearrangement uses TRBV11-2 and TRBJ1-1; D possibly corresponds to TRBD1 (5 bases). The CDR3 contains 13 residues. The germline gives CDR1 SGHAT, CDR2 FQNNGV. V was cut by 3 bases and J by 5 bases, with 10 bases left in between. The CDR3 loop reads CASSLGVLTEAFF. The CDR3 region has the DNA TGTGCCAGCAGCTTGGGGGTTTTGACTGAAGCTTTCTTT.

V usage is TRBV28 and J usage is TRBJ2-3, with D possibly being TRBD1 (5 bases). CDR3 size: 15 residues. Trimming stripped 0 bases from V and 0 bases from J, with 7 bases between. The germline gives CDR1 MDHEN, CDR2 SYDVKM. The CDR3 region has the DNA TGTGCCAGCAGTTTATGGTCAGGGAGCACAGATACGCAGTATTTT. It translates to CASSLWSGSTDTQYF.

The chain links TRBV7-9 to TRBJ2-1; possible D gene TRBD1, 5 bases. CDR1 and CDR2 (germline): SEHNR, FQNEAQ (reference sequence). V lost 1 base and J 6 bases, leaving 10 bases between the germline ends. There are 14 residues in the CDR3. This CDR3 is CASSLGGQRNEQFF. The CDR3 DNA is TGTGCCAGCAGCTTAGGGGGCCAGCGCAATGAGCAGTTCTTC. Full variable domain (rest looked up from reference TRBV7-9 and TRBJ2-1): DTGVSQNPRHKITKRGQNVTFRCDPISEHNRLYWYRQTLGQGPEFLTYFQNEAQLEKSRLLSDRFSAERPKGSFSTLEIQRTEQGDSAMYLCASSLGGQRNEQFFGPGTRLTVL.

The chain is built from TRBV5-8 and TRBJ1-3; 7 positions match TRBD1. Germline V gives CDR1 SGHTS, CDR2 YDEGEE. The CDR3 consists of 15 residues. J lost 4 bases, V lost 4 bases, and 8 bases had no gene match. CDR3 sequence (DNA): TGTGCCAGCAGCGTCGGCAGGGGGGAAGGAAACACCATATATTTT. Translating gives CASSVGRGEGNTIYF.

V gene TRBV18 combines with J gene TRBJ2-5, with TRBD1 matching 9 bases. The junction had 12 bases not matched to a gene; V was cut back by 3 bases and J by 4 bases. CDR3 length equals 17 residues. Germline lookup yields CDR1 KGHSH and CDR2 LQKENI. CDR3 DNA: TGTGCCAGCTCACCTGGCGGCAGGACAGGGGTGGGAGAGACCCAGTACTTC. It is translated as CASSPGGRTGVGETQYF.

This rearrangement joins TRBV7-3 to TRBJ1-1, with 7 bases identical to TRBD1. Germline trimming cut 5 bases from V and 5 bases from J; bases unmatched to any gene: 14. The length of the CDR3 is 16 residues. The germline CDR1 and CDR2 sequences are SGHTA and FQGTGA. CDR3 protein: CASSPRPILQGTEAFF. The CDR3 region has the DNA TGTGCCAGCAGCCCCCGACCCATACTACAGGGGACTGAAGCTTTCTTT.

V is TRBV29-1 and J is TRBJ2-2; D gene unclear. The V end lost 4 bases, the J end lost 7 bases, and 13 bases lay between the germline ends. CDR1 and CDR2 (germline): SQVTM, ANQGSEA. The CDR3 loop spans 13 amino acids. The CDR3 reads CSVVRPLGGELFF. CDR3 bases: TGCAGCGTTGTTCGGCCATTAGGCGGGGAGCTGTTTTTT.

This chain uses TRBV6-5 with TRBJ2-2; TRBD2 matches at 7 bases. The J segment lost 4 bases and the V segment lost 4 bases, leaving 9 bases of the junction unmatched. The CDR3 contains 16 residues. Germline V CDR1 and CDR2: MNHEY, SVGAGI. This chain's CDR3 is CASSSAAGRATGELFF. The DNA for the CDR3 is TGTGCCAGCAGTTCGGCCGCGGGGAGGGCCACCGGGGAGCTGTTTTTT.

The V and J genes are TRBV6-5 and TRBJ2-3; D is ambiguous. Looked up from germline, CDR1 is MNHEY and CDR2 is SVGAGI. This CDR3 contains 15 residues. Trimming cost V 6 bases and J 0 bases, with 13 bases left between them. The CDR3 nucleotides read TGTGCCAGCAGCCCGGTGAGCACTAGCACAGATACGCAGTATTTT. Amino acid sequence: CASSPVSTSTDTQYF.

This chain connects TRBV27 to TRBJ1-1; 9 bases match TRBD1. The CDR3 runs to 15 residues. Germline loops: CDR1 MNHEY, CDR2 SMNVEV (reference sequence). The J segment lost 5 bases and the V segment lost 2 bases, leaving 6 bases of the junction unmatched. CDR3 region: CASSLRAGQGTEAFF. The CDR3 nucleotides are TGTGCCAGCAGTTTACGCGCGGGACAGGGTACTGAAGCTTTCTTT.

The genes are TRBV4-1 and TRBJ2-7; D possibly corresponds to TRBD2 (5 bases). Germline V lookup: CDR1 MGHRA, CDR2 YSYEKL. The V and J ends lost 2 bases and 4 bases respectively, with 15 bases between them. The CDR3 sequence is 15 residues long. CDR3 amino acids: CASSQIKRGFYEQYF. The CDR3 region has the DNA TGCGCCAGCAGCCAAATAAAAAGAGGGTTTTACGAGCAGTACTTC.